The subject of this entry is one TCR beta chain. The sample originates from a study of cytomegalovirus exposure and HLA in healthy donors. PCR amplification relied on 60 Vbeta primers (plus 13 Jbeta primers). Measured with immunoSEQ multiplex PCR; TCRdb has only the in-frame clones, and not every one. In the table there are 130,000 or so clones, around 70% of which are singletons. The sample consisted of PBMCs. The source is a woman aged 40 to 55 in good health and CMV-seropositive.

CDR3 sequence (DNA): TGTGCCAGCAGGCCAGACAGGGGTCTCTCCTACGAGCAGTACTTC. It encodes CASRPDRGLSYEQYF. This rearrangement joins TRBV6-5 to TRBJ2-7; TRBD1 matches 8 bases. Germline V gene sequence: CDR1 MNHEY, CDR2 SVGAGI. The CDR3 covers 15 residues. With 6 bases clipped from V and 0 bases from J, the junction kept 7 bases outside the gene matches.